The present entry profiles one TCR beta chain with its context. Its antigen is not known. This specimen belongs to a study of T-cell memory formation after mild COVID-19. At the level of the study: TCR clusters mostly belonged to single donors. Study-level findings and limits: Day 15 to 85 contracting clones showed balanced CD4/CD8; day 15 to 37 expanders favored CD4+.

Germline V lookup: CDR1 DFQATT, CDR2 SNEGSKA (reference sequence). V lost 3 bases, J lost 6 bases, and 5 bases stayed unmatched. The CDR3 extends over 14 amino acids. Constant-segment-primed 5'RACE gave TCR alpha and TCR beta cDNA libraries with sample barcodes and UMIs. TCRdb redid the calling of the 5' RACE reads with MiXCR, one entry per CDR3 protein. Of more than 100,000 distinct CDR3 sequences in the sample, approximately 5.9% were seen once. This TCR was recovered from an adult woman who had mild COVID-19 (a few samples of this study predate the infection). Cell type and time point are not known. Sequencing was performed on PBMCs or a T cell subset sorted from them (not recorded which). This rearrangement joins TRBV20-1 to TRBJ1-6; 7 nucleotides line up with TRBD1. CDR3 DNA: TGCAGTGCTAGTATAGGGGGCAGTAATTCACCCCTCCACTTT. Translating gives CSASIGGSNSPLHF.